Listed below are T cell receptor beta chains from one sample, sequenced in a study of T cell changes during pregnancy in multiple sclerosis. Sequenced by immunoSEQ multiplex PCR; TCRdb stores in-frame clones only, minus some. Of roughly 50,000 clones listed, 80% to 95% are singletons. Sequencing was performed on CD4+ T cells from peripheral blood mononuclear cells, taken in the third trimester of pregnancy. These receptor sequences come from a female donor with multiple sclerosis, enrolled in a pregnancy study. Each CDR3 is given with its conserved first and last residue.

V gene	J gene	CDR3 protein
TRBV5-1	TRBJ2-7	CANGQGSVGALRYEQYF
TRBV2	TRBJ2-7	CASTSSGIYEQYF
TRBV2	TRBJ2-2	CASSEVQGSGELFF
TRBV25-1	TRBJ1-4	CASSEGWGLATNEKLFF
TRBV15	TRBJ1-3	CATSRDRIGTNTIYF
TRBV28	TRBJ2-7	CASSLLYRGLEQYF
TRBV6-5	TRBJ1-1	CASYDWNTEAFF
TRBV19	TRBJ2-3	CASSISGGTDTQYF
TRBV27	TRBJ2-1	CASRVRLADYNEQFF
TRBV29-1	TRBJ2-2	CSGGASGRIGTGELFF
TRBV6-6	TRBJ1-4	CASSRTGETGKLFF
TRBV28	TRBJ2-1	CATLRPGGHEQFF
TRBV7-2	TRBJ2-7	CASSLFASGRSSYEQYF
TRBV5-4	TRBJ1-1	CASSPILGLEAFF
TRBV4-1	TRBJ2-2	CASSQEELAGARTGELFF
TRBV18	TRBJ1-1	CASSQDRVIAFF
TRBV6-6	TRBJ2-7	CASRPRGSVIEQYF
TRBV19	TRBJ2-1	CASSIQGSTYNEQFF
TRBV7-9	TRBJ1-4	CASRLDSATNEKLFF
TRBV7-2	TRBJ1-4	CASSPQGGGEKLFF
TRBV21-1	TRBJ2-3	CASSKEKAVEGSPTDTQYF
TRBV28	TRBJ2-1	CASSFTFSEQFF
TRBV5-6	TRBJ2-5	CASSLARGQGGETQYF
TRBV5-1	TRBJ1-1	CASSESDRGWTEAFF
TRBV6-6	TRBJ1-3	CASRHNSGNTIYF
TRBV2	TRBJ1-1	CASITGSWNTEAFF
TRBV5-4	TRBJ2-1	CASSLEAGGRNEQFF
TRBV6-6	TRBJ1-2	CASLPRTGSNYGYTF
TRBV19	TRBJ2-1	CASTGGSSYNEQFF
TRBV28	TRBJ1-5	CASRGTGGSDQPQHF
TRBV11-1	TRBJ2-7	CASRHTGEQYF
TRBV19	TRBJ2-5	CASSSNLGTGEVTQYF
TRBV29-1	TRBJ2-3	CSALPGQGVYTQYF
TRBV19	TRBJ1-5	CASSIDVGAWQPQHF
TRBV5-1	TRBJ2-7	CASSFGSASGTYEQYF
TRBV30	TRBJ1-2	CAWKERLVGGYTF
TRBV18	TRBJ2-1	CASSHPDRGLNEQFF
TRBV15	TRBJ2-7	CATSLGQGGYYEQYF
TRBV28	TRBJ2-7	CASRAGGSKNEQYF
TRBV6-1	TRBJ1-1	CASSLAGDGTEAFF
TRBV9	TRBJ2-2	CASSVTSGNTGELFF